A single sample gave rise to the 11 T cell receptor beta chains below, sequenced in a study of CD8 T cells in ankylosing spondylitis. TCRdb reprocessed the 5' RACE reads with MiXCR, giving one entry per CDR3 protein. The sample contains 250,000 to 400,000 distinct CDR3 sequences, around a tenth of which appear only once. What was sequenced was blood, either unsorted or a sorted T cell fraction (not recorded which). The receptors originated from a female donor with ankylosing spondylitis or in good health (not recorded which).

This clonotype occurred many times. V gene TRBV7-9 combines with J gene TRBJ1-4; no reliable D call. Deletions cut 1 base from V and 5 bases from J, with 11 bases between. The CDR3 has 15 amino acids. Germline-derived CDR1 and CDR2 are SEHNR and FQNEAQ (reference sequence). The CDR3 DNA follows: TGTGCCAGCAGCTTAGATCGGGCCCTAAATGAAAAACTGTTTTTT. Amino acid sequence: CASSLDRALNEKLFF.

This clonotype was counted ten times or more. CDR3 nucleotide sequence: TGCGCCAGCAGCATTAGCGGGAGCGCGGCCGGGGAGCTGTTTTTT. Amino acid sequence: CASSISGSAAGELFF. The gene calls are TRBV5-1 and TRBJ2-2; TRBD2 aligns across 9 bases. The length of the CDR3 is 15 residues. The V gene end was trimmed by 4 bases and the J gene end by 6 bases; junction bases not matched to a gene: 7. Germline V CDR1 and CDR2: SGHRS, YFSETQ.

This clonotype came up many times. The rearrangement joins TRBV29-1 to TRBJ2-7; TRBD2 is a possible D gene (6 bases). Germline CDR1 is SQVTM and CDR2 is ANQGSEA. Trimming removed 0 bases at V and 0 bases at J, with 15 bases between. The CDR3 sequence is 16 residues long. The chain's CDR3 is CSVEDLEGRGSYEQYF. The CDR3 region has the DNA TGCAGCGTTGAAGATCTGGAGGGAAGGGGCTCCTACGAGCAGTACTTC.

This clonotype was seen many times. The V and J genes are TRBV25-1 and TRBJ2-1, with 10 bases aligning to TRBD2. CDR3 length: 13 residues. V shed 7 bases and J 7 bases; nucleotides not matched to a gene: 4. CDR1 and CDR2 from the germline V gene are MGHDK and SYGVNS. Here the CDR3 reads CASTGLAANEQFF. The CDR3, as DNA: TGTGCCAGCACTGGACTAGCGGCAAATGAGCAGTTCTTC.

This clonotype was seen only a few times. V usage is TRBV7-9 and J usage is TRBJ2-5, with 10 bases matching TRBD1. CDR1 is SEHNR, CDR2 FQNEAQ, per germline (reference sequence). The ends lost 5 bases at V and 7 bases at J; junction bases unmatched: 7. CDR3 length equals 14 residues. In nucleotides, the CDR3 is TGTGCCAGCAGCCCGGGACAGGGGTTCTGGACCCAGTACTTC. It encodes CASSPGQGFWTQYF.

The table lists this clonotype with many counts. V is TRBV24-1 and J is TRBJ2-3; a weak D match, TRBD1 (6 bases). In germline, CDR1 is KGHDR, CDR2 SFDVKD. The CDR3 is 12 residues long. V lost 4 bases and J lost 7, with 8 bases in between. The CDR3 here is CATSEQGYTQYF. The DNA for the CDR3 is TGTGCCACCAGTGAGCAGGGGTATACGCAGTATTTT.

There are many counts of this clonotype. The gene calls are TRBV7-9 and TRBJ2-7; no firm D call. Between the trimmed V and J ends, which lost 1 base and 2 bases, there was a span of 6 bases. The CDR3 runs to 13 residues. The germline V gene encodes CDR1 SEHNR and CDR2 FQNEAQ (reference sequence). CDR3 nucleotide sequence: TGTGCCAGCAGCTTAGAACCAGCCTACGAGCAGTACTTC. It translates to CASSLEPAYEQYF.

Many counts were recorded for this clonotype. The chain couples TRBV18 to TRBJ2-7; D gene uncertain. The CDR3 is 12 amino acids. Germline V gives CDR1 KGHSH, CDR2 LQKENI. V was cut by 8 bases and J by 3 bases, with 11 bases left in between. The CDR3 protein is CASSPASYEQYF. The DNA of the CDR3 is TGTGCCAGCAGCCCAGCGAGCTACGAGCAGTACTTC.

In the case of this clonotype: A single base separates this from a much larger clone, so it may be a read error. This chain links TRBV20-1 with TRBJ2-3; tentative D call: TRBD2 (6 bases). Trimming removed 0 bases from V and 1 base from J, with 20 bases in between. The CDR3 consists of 18 residues. Germline-derived CDR1 and CDR2 are DFQATT and SNEGSKA (reference sequence). The CDR3 nucleotides are TGCAGTGCTAGAGAGATGACTACCGGGAGAGGGGGCACAGATACGCAGTATTTT. It codes for CSAREMTTGRGGTDTQYF.

This clonotype has a count of ten or more. The chain joins TRBV4-3 to TRBJ2-5, with no clear D. Trimming took off 0 bases at V and 7 bases at J, with 9 bases between the two ends. The CDR3 loop spans 13 amino acids. The germline V gene has CDR1 LGHNA and CDR2 YSLEER. The CDR3 sequence is CASSQDPWGTQYF. The CDR3 coding sequence is TGCGCCAGCAGCCAAGATCCTTGGGGGACCCAGTACTTC.

This clonotype has ten or more counts. The rearrangement uses TRBV29-1 and TRBJ2-3; 8 bases agree with TRBD1. Germline CDR1 and CDR2: SQVTM and ANQGSEA. V dropped 1 base and J dropped 2; count of bases not matched to a gene: 5. CDR3 length: 15 residues. The CDR3 sequence: CSVEGSGQVTDTQYF. CDR3 DNA: TGCAGCGTTGAAGGATCGGGACAGGTCACAGATACGCAGTATTTT.